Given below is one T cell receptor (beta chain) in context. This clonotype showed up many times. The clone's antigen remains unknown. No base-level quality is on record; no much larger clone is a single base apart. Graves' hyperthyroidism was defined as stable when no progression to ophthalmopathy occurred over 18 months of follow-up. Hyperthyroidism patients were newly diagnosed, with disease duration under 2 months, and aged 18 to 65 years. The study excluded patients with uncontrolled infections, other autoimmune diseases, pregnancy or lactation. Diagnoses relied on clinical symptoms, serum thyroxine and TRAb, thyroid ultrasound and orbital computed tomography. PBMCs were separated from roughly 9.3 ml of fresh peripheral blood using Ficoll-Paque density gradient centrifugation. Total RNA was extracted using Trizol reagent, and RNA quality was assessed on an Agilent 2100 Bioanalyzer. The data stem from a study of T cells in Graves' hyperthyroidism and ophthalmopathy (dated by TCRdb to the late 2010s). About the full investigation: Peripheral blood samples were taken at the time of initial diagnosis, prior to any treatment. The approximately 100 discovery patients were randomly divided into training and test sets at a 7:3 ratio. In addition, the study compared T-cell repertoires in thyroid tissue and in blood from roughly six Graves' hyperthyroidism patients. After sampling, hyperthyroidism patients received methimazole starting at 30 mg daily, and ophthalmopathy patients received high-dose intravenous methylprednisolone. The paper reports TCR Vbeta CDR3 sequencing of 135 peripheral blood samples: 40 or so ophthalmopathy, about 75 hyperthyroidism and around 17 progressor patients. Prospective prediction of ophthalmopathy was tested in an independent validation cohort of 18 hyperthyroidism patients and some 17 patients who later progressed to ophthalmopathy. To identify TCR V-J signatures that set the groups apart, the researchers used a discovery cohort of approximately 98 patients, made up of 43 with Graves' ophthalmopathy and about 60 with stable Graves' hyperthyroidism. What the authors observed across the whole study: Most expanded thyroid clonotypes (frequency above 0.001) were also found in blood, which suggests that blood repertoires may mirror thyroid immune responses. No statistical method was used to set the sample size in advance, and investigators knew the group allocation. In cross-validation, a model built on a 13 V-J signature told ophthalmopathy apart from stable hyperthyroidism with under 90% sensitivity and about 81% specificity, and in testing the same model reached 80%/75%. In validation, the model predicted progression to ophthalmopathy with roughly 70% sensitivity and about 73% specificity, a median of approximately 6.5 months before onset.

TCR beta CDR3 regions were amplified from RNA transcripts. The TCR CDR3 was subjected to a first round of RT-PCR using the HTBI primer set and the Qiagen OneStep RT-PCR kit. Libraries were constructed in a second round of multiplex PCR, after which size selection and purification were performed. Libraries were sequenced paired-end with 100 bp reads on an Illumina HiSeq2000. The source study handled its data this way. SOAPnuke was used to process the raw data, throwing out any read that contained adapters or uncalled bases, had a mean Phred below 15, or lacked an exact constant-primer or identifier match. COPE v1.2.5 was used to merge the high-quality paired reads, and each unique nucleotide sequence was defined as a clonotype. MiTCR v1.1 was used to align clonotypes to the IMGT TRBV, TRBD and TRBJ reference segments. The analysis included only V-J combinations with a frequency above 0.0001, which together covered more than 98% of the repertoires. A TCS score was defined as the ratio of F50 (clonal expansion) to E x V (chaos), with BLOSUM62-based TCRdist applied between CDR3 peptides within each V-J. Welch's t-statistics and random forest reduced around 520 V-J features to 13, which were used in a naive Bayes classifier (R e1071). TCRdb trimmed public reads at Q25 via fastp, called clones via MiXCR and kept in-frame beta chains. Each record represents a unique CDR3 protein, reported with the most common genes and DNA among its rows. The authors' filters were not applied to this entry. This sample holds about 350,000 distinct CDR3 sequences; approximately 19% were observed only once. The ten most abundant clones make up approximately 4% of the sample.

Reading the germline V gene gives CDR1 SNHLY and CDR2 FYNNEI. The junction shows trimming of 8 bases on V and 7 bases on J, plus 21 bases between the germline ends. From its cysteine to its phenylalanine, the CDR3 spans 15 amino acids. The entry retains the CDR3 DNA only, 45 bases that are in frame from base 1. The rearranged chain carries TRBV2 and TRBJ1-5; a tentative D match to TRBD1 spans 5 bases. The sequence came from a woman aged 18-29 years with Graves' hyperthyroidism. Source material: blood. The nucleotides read TGTGCCAGCGGACCCACAGGTGCCCCCGGGCAGCCCCAGCATTTT. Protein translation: CASGPTGAPGQPQHF.